A single sample is the source of the 5 T cell receptor beta chains below, sequenced in a study of human T cells and chemical hapten exposure. Specified time point: patch test 2, 6 weeks after DPC sensitization. The treatment was: therapeutic diphenylcyclopropenone sensitization with weekly scalp DPC. Each CDR3 protein is one row after TCRdb ran MiXCR on the RACE reads. The data show tens of thousands of distinct CDR3 sequences, with approximately 6.6% seen just once and 1% to 1.5% held by the top ten. This sample comprised whole blood, obtained in connection with sensitization to the hapten diphenylcyclopropenone (DPC). The origin of the receptors is a woman aged 25-40 years with alopecia areata. Some clones in this sample may be carry-over from other donors' samples.

The chain joins TRBV7-2 to TRBJ1-3; D unresolved. V dropped 3 bases and J dropped 1 base, with 7 bases sitting between them. The germline V gene has CDR1 SGHTA and CDR2 FQGNSA. CDR3 length: 14 residues. CDR3 loop: CASSFAQSGNTIYF. CDR3 DNA: TGTGCCAGCAGCTTCGCACAATCTGGAAACACCATATATTTT.

At least ten counts were recorded for this clonotype. J is TRBJ1-2 and V is TRBV4-1; TRBD1 aligns across 8 bases. The length of the CDR3 is 14 residues. The germline CDR1 and CDR2 sequences are MGHRA and YSYEKL. V trimming: 2 bases; J trimming: 4 bases; junction bases outside the gene matches: 3. This chain's CDR3 is CASSQPGQVYGYTF. The DNA of the CDR3 is TGCGCCAGCAGCCAACCGGGACAGGTCTATGGCTACACCTTC.

This clonotype was counted many times. This chain uses TRBV7-2 with TRBJ1-1; the D is unclear. V was cut by 2 bases and J by 6 bases, with 13 bases left in between. Per the germline V gene, CDR1 is SGHTA and CDR2 is FQGNSA. The CDR3 extends over 14 amino acids. CDR3 in amino acids: CASSLRNGRSEAFF. Written as DNA, the CDR3 is TGTGCCAGCAGCTTACGTAATGGGCGTTCTGAAGCTTTCTTT.

This clonotype occurred many times. The chain employs TRBV5-1 and TRBJ2-3, with 10 bases lining up with TRBD2. This CDR3 has 15 amino acids. V dropped 0 bases and J dropped 4; count of bases not matched to a gene: 2. Germline CDR1 SGHRS, CDR2 YFSETQ. The CDR3 is CASSLVLAGPDTQYF. In DNA form, the CDR3 reads TGCGCCAGCAGCTTGGTACTAGCGGGGCCAGATACGCAGTATTTT. The whole variable domain, remainder taken from reference TRBV5-1 and TRBJ2-3, is KAGVTQTPRYLIKTRGQQVTLSCSPISGHRSVSWYQQTPGQGLQFLFEYFSETQRNKGNFPGRFSGRQFSNSRSEMNVSTLELGDSALYLCASSLVLAGPDTQYFGPGTRLTVL.

V is TRBV7-9 and J is TRBJ1-2; TRBD1 matches at 9 bases. Germline values: CDR1 SEHNR, CDR2 FQNEAQ (reference sequence). The CDR3 totals 18 residues. Trimming took 1 base from V and 2 from J; bases not matched to a gene: 11. The CDR3 DNA follows: TGTGCCAGCAGCTTAGGCGCGACTCACAGGGGGCGCAACTATGGCTACACCTTC. It is translated as CASSLGATHRGRNYGYTF.